This T cell receptor beta chain stems from a study of PD-1 blockade in classical Hodgkin lymphoma. Study-wide results and limits: Possible causes of repertoire differences, disease activity or prior therapy, remain undefined. Newly diagnosed patients had baseline TCR diversity that was reportedly lower than that of healthy donors.

Germline lookup yields CDR1 MNHEY and CDR2 SVGAGI. V lost 0 bases, J lost 6 bases, and 12 bases lay in between. The CDR3 length is 15 residues. Time point here: newly diagnosed, previously untreated cHL patient sample. CD4+ T cells were purified from thawed PBMCs by magnetic negative selection. Newly diagnosed, untreated classical Hodgkin lymphoma PBMCs served as comparison. Profiled with immunoSEQ multiplex PCR; TCRdb holds only in-frame clones, not every one. The sample records 15,000 to 20,000 clones, roughly 90% being singletons. This clone showed up just once. As yet, its antigen is unknown. The chain combines TRBV6-5 with TRBJ2-1, with D hard to call. Material for sequencing was CD4+ T cells from blood. This TCR derives from a human donor with classical Hodgkin lymphoma. Written as DNA, the CDR3 is TGTGCCAGCAGTTACTCTTCAGGCAGCTTCAATGAGCAGTTCTTC. It yields the protein CASSYSSGSFNEQFF.